The clone carrying this TCR beta chain showed up just a few times. Its cognate antigen is unknown. TCRdb processed the reads anew with MiXCR; each CDR3 protein has one entry. The sample yields 55,000 to 70,000 distinct CDR3 sequences, 25% to 40% seen once. This sample stems from a study of T cell repertoires in cytomegalovirus infection. Study at large: Matching HLA type and CMV infection were both indicated by public TCR beta signatures. Regarding the study as a whole: Using cumulative public TCR beta family frequency, the authors identified those who carried CMV together with the relevant HLA.

CDR3 length: 15 residues. Trimming at V came to 5 bases and at J to 7 bases, leaving 6 bases not matched to a gene. The V gene is TRBV12-3 or TRBV12-4, the J gene TRBJ1-4; 11 bases fit TRBD1. The TCR sequence derives from a human donor in good health (CMV status not recorded). Some clones in this sample may be carry-over from other donors' samples. Material for sequencing was PBMCs, sequenced either directly or after in vitro stimulation (not recorded which). This chain's CDR3 is CASSRGTGGSEKLFF. The CDR3 DNA reads as TGTGCCAGCAGTAGAGGGACAGGGGGGAGTGAAAAACTGTTTTTT.